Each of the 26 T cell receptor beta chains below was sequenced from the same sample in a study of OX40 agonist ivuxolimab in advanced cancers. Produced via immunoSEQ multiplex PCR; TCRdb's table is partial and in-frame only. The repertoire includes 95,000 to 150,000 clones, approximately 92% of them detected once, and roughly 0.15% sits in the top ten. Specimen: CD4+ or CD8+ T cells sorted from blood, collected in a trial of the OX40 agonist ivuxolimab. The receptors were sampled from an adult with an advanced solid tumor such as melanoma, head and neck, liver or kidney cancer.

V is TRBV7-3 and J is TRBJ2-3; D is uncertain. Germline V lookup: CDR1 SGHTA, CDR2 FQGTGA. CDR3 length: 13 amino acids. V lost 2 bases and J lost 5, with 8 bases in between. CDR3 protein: CASSLELLDTQYF. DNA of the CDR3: TGTGCCAGCAGCTTAGAGTTACTAGATACGCAGTATTTT.

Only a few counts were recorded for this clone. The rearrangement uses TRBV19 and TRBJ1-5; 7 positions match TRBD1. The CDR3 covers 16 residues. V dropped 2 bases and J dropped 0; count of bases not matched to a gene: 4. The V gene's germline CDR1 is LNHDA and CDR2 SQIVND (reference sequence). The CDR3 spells CASSIRQGLSNQPQHF. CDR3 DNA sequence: TGTGCCAGTAGTATAAGACAGGGACTTAGCAATCAGCCCCAGCATTTT.

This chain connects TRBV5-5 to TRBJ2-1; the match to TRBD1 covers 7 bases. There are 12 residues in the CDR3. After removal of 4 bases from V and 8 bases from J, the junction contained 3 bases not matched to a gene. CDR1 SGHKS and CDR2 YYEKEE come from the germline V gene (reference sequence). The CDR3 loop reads CASSKGTDEQFF. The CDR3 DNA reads TGTGCCAGCAGCAAAGGGACAGATGAGCAGTTCTTC.

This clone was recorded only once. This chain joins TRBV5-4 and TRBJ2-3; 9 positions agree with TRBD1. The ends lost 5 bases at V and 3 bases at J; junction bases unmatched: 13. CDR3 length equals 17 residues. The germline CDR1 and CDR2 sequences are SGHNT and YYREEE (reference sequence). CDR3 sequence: CASRTFRDRALTDTQYF. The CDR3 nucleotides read TGTGCCAGCAGGACCTTCCGGGACAGGGCGCTAACAGATACGCAGTATTTT.

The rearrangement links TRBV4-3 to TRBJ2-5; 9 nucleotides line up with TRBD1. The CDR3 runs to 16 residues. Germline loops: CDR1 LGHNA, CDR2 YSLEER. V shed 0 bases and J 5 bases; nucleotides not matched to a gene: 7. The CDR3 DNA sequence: TGCGCCAGCAGCCAAGATTTGGACAGGGGTGGGGAGACCCAGTACTTC. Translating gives CASSQDLDRGGETQYF.

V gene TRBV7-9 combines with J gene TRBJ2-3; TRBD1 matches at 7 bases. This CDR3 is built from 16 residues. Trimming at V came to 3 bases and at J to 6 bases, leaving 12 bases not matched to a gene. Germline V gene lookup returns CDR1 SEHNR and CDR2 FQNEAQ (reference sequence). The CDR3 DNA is TGTGCCAGCAGCTTGCAGACAGGGAAGAGGGACGATACGCAGTATTTT. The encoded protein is CASSLQTGKRDDTQYF. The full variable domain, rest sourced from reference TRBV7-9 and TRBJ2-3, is DTGVSQNPRHKITKRGQNVTFRCDPISEHNRLYWYRQTLGQGPEFLTYFQNEAQLEKSRLLSDRFSAERPKGSFSTLEIQRTEQGDSAMYLCASSLQTGKRDDTQYFGPGTRLTVL.

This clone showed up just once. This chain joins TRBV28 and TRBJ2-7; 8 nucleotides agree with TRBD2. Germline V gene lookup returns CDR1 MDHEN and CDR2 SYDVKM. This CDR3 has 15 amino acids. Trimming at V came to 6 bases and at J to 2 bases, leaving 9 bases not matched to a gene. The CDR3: CASRSTSAKPYEQYF. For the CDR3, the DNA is TGTGCCAGCAGGTCGACTAGCGCGAAACCCTACGAGCAGTACTTC. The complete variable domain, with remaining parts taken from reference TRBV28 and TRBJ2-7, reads DVKVTQSSRYLVKRTGEKVFLECVQDMDHENMFWYRQDPGLGLRLIYFSYDVKMKEKGDIPEGYSVSREKKERFSLILESASTNQTSMYLCASRSTSAKPYEQYFGPGTRLTVT.

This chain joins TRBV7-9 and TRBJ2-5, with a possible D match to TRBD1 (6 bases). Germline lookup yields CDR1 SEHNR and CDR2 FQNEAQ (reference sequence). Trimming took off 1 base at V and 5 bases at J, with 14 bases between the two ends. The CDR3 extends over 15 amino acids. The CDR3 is CASSLEGVVVETQYF. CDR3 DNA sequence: TGTGCCAGCAGCTTAGAGGGGGTTGTCGTGGAGACCCAGTACTTC. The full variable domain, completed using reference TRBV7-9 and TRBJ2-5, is DTGVSQNPRHKITKRGQNVTFRCDPISEHNRLYWYRQTLGQGPEFLTYFQNEAQLEKSRLLSDRFSAERPKGSFSTLEIQRTEQGDSAMYLCASSLEGVVVETQYFGPGTRLLVL.

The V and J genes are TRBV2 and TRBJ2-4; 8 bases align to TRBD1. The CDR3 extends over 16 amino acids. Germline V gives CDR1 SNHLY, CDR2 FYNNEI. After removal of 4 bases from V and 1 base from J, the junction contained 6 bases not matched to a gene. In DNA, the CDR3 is TGTGCCAGCAGTGCCTTCCGACAGGGGGCCAAAAACATTCAGTACTTC. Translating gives CASSAFRQGAKNIQYF.

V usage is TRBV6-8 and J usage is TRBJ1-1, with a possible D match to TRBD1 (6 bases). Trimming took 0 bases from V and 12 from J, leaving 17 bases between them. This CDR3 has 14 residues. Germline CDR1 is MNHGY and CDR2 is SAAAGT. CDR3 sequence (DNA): TGTGCCAGCAGTTACTCCACCAGGGGCAAAAGGTCTTTCTTT. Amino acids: CASSYSTRGKRSFF.

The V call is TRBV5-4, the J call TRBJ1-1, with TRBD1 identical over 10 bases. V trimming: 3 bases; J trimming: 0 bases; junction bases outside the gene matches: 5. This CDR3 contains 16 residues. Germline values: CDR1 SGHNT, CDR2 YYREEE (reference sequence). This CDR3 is CASSYGQGGLNTEAFF. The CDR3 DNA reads TGTGCCAGCAGCTACGGACAGGGGGGTTTGAACACTGAAGCTTTCTTT.

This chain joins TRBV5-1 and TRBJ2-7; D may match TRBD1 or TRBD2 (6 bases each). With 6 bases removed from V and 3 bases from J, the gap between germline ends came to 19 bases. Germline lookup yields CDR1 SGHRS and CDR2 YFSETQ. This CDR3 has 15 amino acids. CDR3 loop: CASNGGGGSHYEQYF. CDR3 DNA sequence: TGCGCCAGCAACGGAGGGGGAGGCTCTCACTACGAGCAGTACTTC.

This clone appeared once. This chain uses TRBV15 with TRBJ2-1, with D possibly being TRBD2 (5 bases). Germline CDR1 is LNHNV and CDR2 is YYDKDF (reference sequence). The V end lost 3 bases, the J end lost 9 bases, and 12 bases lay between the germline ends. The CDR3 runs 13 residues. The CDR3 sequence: CATSSPTGSEQFF. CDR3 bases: TGTGCCACCAGCAGCCCCACTGGGAGTGAGCAGTTCTTC.

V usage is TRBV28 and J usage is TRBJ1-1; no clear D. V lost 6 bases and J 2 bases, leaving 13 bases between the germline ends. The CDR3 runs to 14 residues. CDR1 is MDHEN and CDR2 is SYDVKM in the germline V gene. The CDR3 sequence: CASRRSTENTEAFF. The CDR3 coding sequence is TGTGCCAGCAGACGATCCACAGAAAACACTGAAGCTTTCTTT.

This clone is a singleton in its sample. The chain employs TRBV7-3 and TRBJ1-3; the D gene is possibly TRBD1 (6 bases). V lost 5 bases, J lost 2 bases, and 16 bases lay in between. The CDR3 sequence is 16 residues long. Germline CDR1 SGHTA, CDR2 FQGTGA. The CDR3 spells CASSQQGGLTGNTIYF. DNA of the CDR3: TGTGCCAGCAGCCAACAGGGAGGTCTCACTGGAAACACCATATATTTT.

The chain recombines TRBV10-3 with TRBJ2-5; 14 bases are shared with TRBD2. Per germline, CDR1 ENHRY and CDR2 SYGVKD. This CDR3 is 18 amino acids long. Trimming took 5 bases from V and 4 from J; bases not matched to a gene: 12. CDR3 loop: CAISTGLAGDRVGETQYF. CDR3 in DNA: TGTGCCATCAGTACGGGACTAGCGGGAGACAGGGTCGGAGAGACCCAGTACTTC.

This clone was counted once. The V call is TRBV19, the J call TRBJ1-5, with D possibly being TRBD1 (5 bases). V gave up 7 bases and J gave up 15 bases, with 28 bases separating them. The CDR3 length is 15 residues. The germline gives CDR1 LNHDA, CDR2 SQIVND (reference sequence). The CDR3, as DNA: TGTGCCAGTACCCGACCGGGCAGTTCCTCCTGGGGCCCGCATTTT. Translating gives CASTRPGSSSWGPHF.

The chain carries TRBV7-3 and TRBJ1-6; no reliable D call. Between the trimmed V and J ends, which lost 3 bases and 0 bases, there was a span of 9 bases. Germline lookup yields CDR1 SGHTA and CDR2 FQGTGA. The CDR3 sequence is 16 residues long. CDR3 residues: CASSLDGSSYNSPLHF. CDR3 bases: TGTGCCAGCAGCTTGGATGGGAGCTCCTATAATTCACCCCTCCACTTT.

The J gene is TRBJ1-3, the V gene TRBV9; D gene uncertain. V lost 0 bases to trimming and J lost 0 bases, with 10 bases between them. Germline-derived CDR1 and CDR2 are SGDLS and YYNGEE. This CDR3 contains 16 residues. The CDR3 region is CASSVGIGSSGNTIYF. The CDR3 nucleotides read TGTGCCAGCAGCGTAGGGATAGGGAGCTCTGGAAACACCATATATTTT.

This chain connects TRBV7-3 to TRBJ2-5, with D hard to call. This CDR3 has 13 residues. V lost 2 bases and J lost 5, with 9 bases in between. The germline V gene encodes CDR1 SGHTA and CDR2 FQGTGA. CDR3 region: CASSLGAWETQYF. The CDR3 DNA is TGTGCCAGCAGCTTAGGCGCGTGGGAGACCCAGTACTTC.

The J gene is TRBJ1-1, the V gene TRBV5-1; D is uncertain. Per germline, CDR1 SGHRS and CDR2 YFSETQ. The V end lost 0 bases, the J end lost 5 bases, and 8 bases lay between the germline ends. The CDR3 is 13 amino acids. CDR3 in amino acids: CASSLDPVTEAFF. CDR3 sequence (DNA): TGCGCCAGCAGCTTGGACCCCGTAACTGAAGCTTTCTTT.

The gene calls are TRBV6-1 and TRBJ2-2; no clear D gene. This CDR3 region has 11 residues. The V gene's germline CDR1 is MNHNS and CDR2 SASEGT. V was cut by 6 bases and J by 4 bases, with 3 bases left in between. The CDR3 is CASRATGELFF. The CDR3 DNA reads TGTGCCAGCAGGGCCACCGGGGAGCTGTTTTTT.

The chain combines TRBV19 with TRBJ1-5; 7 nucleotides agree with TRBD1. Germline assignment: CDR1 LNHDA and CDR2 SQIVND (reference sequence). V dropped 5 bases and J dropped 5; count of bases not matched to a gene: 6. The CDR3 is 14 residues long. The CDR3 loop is CASSEGQLYQPQHF. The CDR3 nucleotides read TGTGCCAGTAGTGAGGGACAGCTCTATCAGCCCCAGCATTTT. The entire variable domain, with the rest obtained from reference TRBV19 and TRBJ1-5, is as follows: DGGITQSPKYLFRKEGQNVTLSCEQNLNHDAMYWYRQDPGQGLRLIYYSQIVNDFQKGDIAEGYSVSREKKESFPLTVTSAQKNPTAFYLCASSEGQLYQPQHFGDGTRLSIL.

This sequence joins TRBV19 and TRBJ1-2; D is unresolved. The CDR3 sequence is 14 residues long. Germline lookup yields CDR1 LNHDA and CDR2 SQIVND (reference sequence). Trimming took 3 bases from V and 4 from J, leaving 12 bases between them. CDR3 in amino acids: CASSMRGLGYGYTF. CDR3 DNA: TGTGCCAGTAGTATGCGGGGTTTGGGCTATGGCTACACCTTC.

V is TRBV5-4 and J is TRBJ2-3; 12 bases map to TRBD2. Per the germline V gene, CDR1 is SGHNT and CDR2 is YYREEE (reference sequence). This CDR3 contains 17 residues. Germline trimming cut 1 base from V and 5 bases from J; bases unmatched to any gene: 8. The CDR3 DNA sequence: TGTGCCAGCAGCTTGAGCGGACTAGCGGGGAGGGGAGATACGCAGTATTTT. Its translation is CASSLSGLAGRGDTQYF.

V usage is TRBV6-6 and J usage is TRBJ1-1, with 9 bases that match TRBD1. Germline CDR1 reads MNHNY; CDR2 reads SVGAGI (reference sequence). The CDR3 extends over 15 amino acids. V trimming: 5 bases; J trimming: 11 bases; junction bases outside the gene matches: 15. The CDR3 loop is CASSDQTGGAVSAFF. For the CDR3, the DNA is TGTGCCAGCAGTGACCAAACAGGGGGCGCGGTATCTGCTTTCTTT.